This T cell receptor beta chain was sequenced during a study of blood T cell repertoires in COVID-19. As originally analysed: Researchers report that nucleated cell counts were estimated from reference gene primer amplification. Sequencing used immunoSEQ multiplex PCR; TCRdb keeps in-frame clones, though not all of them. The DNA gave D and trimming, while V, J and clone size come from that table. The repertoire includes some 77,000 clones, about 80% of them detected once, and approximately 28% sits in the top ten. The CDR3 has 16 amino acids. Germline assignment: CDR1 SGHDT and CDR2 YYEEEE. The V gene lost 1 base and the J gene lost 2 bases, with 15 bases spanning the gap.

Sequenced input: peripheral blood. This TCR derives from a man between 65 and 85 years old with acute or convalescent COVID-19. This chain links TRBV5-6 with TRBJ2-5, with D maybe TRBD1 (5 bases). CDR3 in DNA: TGTGCCAGCAGCTTGCCCGGTAGGGGATTACAAGAGACCCAGTACTTC. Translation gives CASSLPGRGLQETQYF.